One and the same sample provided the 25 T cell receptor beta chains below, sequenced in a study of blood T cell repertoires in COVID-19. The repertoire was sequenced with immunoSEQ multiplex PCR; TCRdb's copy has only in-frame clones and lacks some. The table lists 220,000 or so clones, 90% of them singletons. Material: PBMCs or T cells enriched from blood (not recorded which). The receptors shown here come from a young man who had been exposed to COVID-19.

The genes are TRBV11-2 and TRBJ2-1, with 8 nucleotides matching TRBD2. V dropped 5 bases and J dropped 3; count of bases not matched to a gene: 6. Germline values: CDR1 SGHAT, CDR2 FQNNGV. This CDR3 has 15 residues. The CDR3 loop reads CASSATGTSYNEQFF. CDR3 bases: TGTGCCAGCAGCGCGACCGGGACTAGCTACAATGAGCAGTTCTTC.

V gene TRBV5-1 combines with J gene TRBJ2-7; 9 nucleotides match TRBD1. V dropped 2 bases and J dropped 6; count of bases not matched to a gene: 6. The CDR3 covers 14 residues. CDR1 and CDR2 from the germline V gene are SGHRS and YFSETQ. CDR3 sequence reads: CASSFRDREGEQYF. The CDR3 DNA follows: TGCGCCAGCAGCTTCCGGGACAGGGAGGGCGAGCAGTACTTC.

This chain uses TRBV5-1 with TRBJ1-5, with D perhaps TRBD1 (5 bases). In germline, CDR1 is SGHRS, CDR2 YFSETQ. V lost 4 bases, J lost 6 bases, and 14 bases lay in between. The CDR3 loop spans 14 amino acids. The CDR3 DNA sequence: TGCGCCAGCAGCCCGGTCGGGGGATCTCAGCCCCAGCATTTT. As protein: CASSPVGGSQPQHF.

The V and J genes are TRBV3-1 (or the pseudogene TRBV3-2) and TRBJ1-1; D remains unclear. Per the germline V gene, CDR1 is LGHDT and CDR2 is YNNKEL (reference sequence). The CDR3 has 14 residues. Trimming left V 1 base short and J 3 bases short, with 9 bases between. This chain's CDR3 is CASSQGGGDTEAFF. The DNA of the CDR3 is TGTGCCAGCAGCCAAGGAGGAGGAGACACTGAAGCTTTCTTT.

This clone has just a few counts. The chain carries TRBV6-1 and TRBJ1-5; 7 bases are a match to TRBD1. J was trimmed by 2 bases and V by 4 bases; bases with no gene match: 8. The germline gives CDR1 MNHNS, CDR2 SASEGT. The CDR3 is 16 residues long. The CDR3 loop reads CASSGRRGSGNQPQHF. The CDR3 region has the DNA TGTGCCAGCAGTGGCCGCAGGGGGTCGGGCAATCAGCCCCAGCATTTT.

The CDR3, as DNA: TGTGCCAGCAGCTTGGGGACAGACTATGGCTACACCTTC. This sequence encodes CASSLGTDYGYTF. The rearrangement links TRBV7-9 to TRBJ1-2; 7 bases fit TRBD1. V lost 3 bases, J lost 3 bases, and 1 base stayed unmatched. The V gene's germline CDR1 is SEHNR and CDR2 FQNEAQ (reference sequence). This CDR3 comprises 13 residues. The full variable domain, its missing parts supplied by reference TRBV7-9 and TRBJ1-2, is DTGVSQNPRHKITKRGQNVTFRCDPISEHNRLYWYRQTLGQGPEFLTYFQNEAQLEKSRLLSDRFSAERPKGSFSTLEIQRTEQGDSAMYLCASSLGTDYGYTFGSGTRLTVV.

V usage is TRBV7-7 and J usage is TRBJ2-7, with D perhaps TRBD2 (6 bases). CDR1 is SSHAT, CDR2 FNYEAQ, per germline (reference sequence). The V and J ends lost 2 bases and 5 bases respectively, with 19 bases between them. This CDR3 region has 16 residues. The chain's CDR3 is CASSLSARDRPDEQYF. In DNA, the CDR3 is TGTGCCAGCAGCTTATCGGCGCGGGACCGACCGGACGAGCAGTACTTC.

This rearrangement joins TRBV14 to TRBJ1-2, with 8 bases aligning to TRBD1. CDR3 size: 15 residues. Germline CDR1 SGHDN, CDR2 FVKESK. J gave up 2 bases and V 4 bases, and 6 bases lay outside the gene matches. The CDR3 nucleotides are TGTGCCAGCAGCCCCCTGGACAGGGTGAACTATGGCTACACCTTC. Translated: CASSPLDRVNYGYTF.

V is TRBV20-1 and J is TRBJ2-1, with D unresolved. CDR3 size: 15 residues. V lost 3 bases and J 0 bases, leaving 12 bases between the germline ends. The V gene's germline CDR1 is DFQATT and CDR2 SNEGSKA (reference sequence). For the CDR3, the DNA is TGCAGTGCTAGTCCACCAGGTCTCTCCTACAATGAGCAGTTCTTC. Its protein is CSASPPGLSYNEQFF.

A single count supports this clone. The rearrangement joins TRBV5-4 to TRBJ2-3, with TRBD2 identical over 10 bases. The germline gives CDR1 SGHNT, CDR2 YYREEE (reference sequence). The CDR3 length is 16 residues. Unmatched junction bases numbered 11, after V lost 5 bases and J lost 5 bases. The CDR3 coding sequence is TGTGCCAGCAGACCCGGTAGCGGGGGGAACGAAGATACGCAGTATTTT. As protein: CASRPGSGGNEDTQYF.

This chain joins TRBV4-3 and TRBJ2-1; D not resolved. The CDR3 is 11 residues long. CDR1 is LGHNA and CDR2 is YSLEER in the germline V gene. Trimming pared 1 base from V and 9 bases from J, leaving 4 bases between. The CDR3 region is CASSQAGEQFF. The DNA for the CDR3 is TGCGCCAGCAGCCAAGCGGGTGAGCAGTTCTTC.

The chain's CDR3 is CSASAGGKNTIYF. The CDR3 bases are TGCAGTGCTAGTGCAGGGGGGAAGAACACCATATATTTT. V and J are TRBV20-1 and TRBJ1-3; 7 bases map to TRBD1. The CDR3 has 13 amino acids. J gave up 7 bases and V 3 bases, and 6 bases lay outside the gene matches. Germline lookup yields CDR1 DFQATT and CDR2 SNEGSKA (reference sequence).

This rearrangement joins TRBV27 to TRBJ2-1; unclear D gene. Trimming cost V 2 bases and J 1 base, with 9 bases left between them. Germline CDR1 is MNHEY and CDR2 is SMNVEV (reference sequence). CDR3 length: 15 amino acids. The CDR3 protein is CASSLGLESYNEQFF. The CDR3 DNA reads TGTGCCAGCAGTTTAGGTTTGGAGTCCTACAATGAGCAGTTCTTC.

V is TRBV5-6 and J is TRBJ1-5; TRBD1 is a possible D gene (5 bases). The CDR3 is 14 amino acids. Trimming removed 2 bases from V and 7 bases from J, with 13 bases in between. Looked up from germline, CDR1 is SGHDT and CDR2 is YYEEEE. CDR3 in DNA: TGTGCCAGCAGCTTCCTCGGGGGGGGGCAGCCCCAGCATTTT. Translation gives CASSFLGGGQPQHF.

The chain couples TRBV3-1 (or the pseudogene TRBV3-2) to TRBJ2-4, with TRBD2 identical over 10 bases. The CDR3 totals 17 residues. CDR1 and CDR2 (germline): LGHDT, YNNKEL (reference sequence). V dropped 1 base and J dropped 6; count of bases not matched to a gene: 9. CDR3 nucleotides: TGTGCCAGCAGCCAAGGAAGCGGGGGGGCTCGAGGAAACATTCAGTACTTC. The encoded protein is CASSQGSGGARGNIQYF.

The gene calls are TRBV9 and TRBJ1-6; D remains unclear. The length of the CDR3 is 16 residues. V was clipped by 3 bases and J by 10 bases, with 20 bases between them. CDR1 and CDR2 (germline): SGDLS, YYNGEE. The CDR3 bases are TGTGCCAGCAGCGCCTCCCCCCCGGGAGGGAACTCACCCCTCCACTTT. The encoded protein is CASSASPPGGNSPLHF.

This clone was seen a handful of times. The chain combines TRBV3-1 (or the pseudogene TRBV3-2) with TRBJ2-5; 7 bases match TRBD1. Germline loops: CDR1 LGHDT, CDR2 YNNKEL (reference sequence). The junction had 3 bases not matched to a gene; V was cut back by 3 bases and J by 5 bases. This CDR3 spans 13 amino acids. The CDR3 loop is CASSQEQGETQYF. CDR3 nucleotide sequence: TGTGCCAGCAGCCAGGAACAGGGGGAGACCCAGTACTTC.

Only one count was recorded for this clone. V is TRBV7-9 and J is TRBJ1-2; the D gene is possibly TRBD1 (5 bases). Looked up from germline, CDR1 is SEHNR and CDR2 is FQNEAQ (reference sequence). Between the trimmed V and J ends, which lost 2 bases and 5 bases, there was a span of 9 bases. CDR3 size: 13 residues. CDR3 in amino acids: CASSLFPGYGYTF. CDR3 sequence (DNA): TGTGCCAGCAGCTTATTTCCAGGGTATGGCTACACCTTC.

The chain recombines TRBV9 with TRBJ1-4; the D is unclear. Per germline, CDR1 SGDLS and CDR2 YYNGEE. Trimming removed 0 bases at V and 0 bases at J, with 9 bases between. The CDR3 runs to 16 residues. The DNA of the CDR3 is TGTGCCAGCAGCGTAGGGGCAGCTGCAACTAATGAAAAACTGTTTTTT. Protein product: CASSVGAAATNEKLFF.

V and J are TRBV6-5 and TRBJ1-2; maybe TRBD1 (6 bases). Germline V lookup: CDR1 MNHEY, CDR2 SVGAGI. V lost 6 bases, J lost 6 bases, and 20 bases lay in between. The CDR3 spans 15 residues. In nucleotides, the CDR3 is TGTGCCAGCAGGTCAAATGTAGTGTCAGGGGATGGCTACACCTTC. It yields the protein CASRSNVVSGDGYTF.

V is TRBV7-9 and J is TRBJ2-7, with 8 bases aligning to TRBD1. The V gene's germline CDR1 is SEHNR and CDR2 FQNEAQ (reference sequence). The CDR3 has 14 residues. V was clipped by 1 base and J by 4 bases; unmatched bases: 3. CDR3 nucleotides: TGTGCCAGCAGCTTAGACAGGGGGATATACGAGCAGTACTTC. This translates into CASSLDRGIYEQYF.

DNA of the CDR3: TGTGCCAGCTCACCAAAAGGACTAGCGGGAGAGACCCAGTACTTC. Translation: CASSPKGLAGETQYF. The chain has TRBV18 and TRBJ2-5; 11 nucleotides align to TRBD2. The CDR3 extends over 15 amino acids. Per germline, CDR1 KGHSH and CDR2 LQKENI. J was trimmed by 4 bases and V by 2 bases; bases with no gene match: 3.

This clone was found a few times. The CDR3 loop reads CASSFTRDGELFF. CDR3 in DNA: TGTGCCAGCAGCTTTACTAGAGACGGGGAGCTGTTTTTT. V and J are TRBV7-9 and TRBJ2-2; maybe TRBD2 (5 bases). Deletions cut 3 bases from V and 7 bases from J, with 9 bases between. Germline-derived CDR1 and CDR2 are SEHNR and FQNEAQ (reference sequence). The CDR3 covers 13 residues.

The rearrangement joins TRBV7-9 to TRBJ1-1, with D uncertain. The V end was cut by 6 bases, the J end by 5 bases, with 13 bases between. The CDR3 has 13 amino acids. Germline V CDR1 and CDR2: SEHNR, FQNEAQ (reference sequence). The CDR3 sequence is CASSTEGGTEAFF. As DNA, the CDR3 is TGTGCCAGCAGTACTGAAGGAGGGACTGAAGCTTTCTTT.

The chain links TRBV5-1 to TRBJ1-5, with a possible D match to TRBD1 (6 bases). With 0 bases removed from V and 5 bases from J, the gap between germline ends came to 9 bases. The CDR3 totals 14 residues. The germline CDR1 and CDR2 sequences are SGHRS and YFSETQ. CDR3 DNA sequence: TGCGCCAGCAGCTTGGGGGGGCGCGATCAGCCCCAGCATTTT. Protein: CASSLGGRDQPQHF.